This T cell receptor beta chain was identified during a study of somatic mutations in cytotoxic T cells in rheumatoid arthritis. Profiled with immunoSEQ multiplex PCR; TCRdb holds only in-frame clones, not every one. The sample yields 4,000 to 5,000 clones, 89% seen once. The CDR3 totals 15 residues. Germline V gene lookup returns CDR1 LNHNV and CDR2 YYDKDF (reference sequence). V lost 3 bases to trimming and J lost 4 bases; unmatched junction nucleotides: 8. The TCR originated in a woman in her 70s with rheumatoid arthritis. The chain is built from TRBV15 and TRBJ1-2, with 7 bases that match TRBD1. Sequenced material: CD8+ T cells sorted from blood. CDR3 sequence reads: CATSSGTVSTYGYTF. CDR3 coding DNA: TGTGCCACCAGCAGCGGGACAGTTAGTACCTATGGCTACACCTTC.